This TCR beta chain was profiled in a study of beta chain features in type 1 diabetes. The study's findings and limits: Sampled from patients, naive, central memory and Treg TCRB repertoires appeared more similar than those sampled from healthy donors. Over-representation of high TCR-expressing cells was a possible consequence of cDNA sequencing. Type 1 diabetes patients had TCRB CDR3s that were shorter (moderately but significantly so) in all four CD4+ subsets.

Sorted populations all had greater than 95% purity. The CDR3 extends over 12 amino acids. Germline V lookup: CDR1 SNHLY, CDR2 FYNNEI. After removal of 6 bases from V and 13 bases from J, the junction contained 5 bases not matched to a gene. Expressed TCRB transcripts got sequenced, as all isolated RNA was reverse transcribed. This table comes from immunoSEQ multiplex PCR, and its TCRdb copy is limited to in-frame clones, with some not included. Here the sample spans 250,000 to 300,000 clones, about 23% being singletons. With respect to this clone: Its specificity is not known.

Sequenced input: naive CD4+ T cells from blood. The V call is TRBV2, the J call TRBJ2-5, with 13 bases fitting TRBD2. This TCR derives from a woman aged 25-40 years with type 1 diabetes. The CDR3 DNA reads TGTGCCAGCAGGTGGACTAGCGGGGGATTGTACTTC. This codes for CASRWTSGGLYF.